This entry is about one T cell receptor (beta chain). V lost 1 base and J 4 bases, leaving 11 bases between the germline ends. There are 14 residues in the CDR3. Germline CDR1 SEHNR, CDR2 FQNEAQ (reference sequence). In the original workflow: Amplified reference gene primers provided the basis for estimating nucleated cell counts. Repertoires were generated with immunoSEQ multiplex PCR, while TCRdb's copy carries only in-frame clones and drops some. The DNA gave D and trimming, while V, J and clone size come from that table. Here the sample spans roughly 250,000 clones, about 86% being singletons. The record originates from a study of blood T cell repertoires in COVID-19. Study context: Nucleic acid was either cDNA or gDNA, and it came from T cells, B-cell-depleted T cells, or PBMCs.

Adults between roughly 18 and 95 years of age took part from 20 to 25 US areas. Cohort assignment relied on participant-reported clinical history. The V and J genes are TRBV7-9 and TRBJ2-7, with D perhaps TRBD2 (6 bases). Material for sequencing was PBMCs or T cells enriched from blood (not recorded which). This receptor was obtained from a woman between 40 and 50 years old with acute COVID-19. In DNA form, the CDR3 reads TGTGCCAGCAGCTTAGACGTGGAGGGATACGAGCAGTACTTC. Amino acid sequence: CASSLDVEGYEQYF.